These 24 T cell receptor beta chains were sequenced from one sample in a study of control samples from healthy donors and cancer patients. The table came from immunoSEQ multiplex PCR; TCRdb's copy has only in-frame clones and leaves some out. The sample lists fewer than 200,000 clones; roughly 93% were seen once. Sequenced sample: blood. These receptors all come from a woman aged 60-70 years in good health.

This clone was detected a few times. CDR3 sequence: CAWSHQGSLAFF. The DNA for the CDR3 is TGTGCCTGGAGTCATCAGGGAAGTCTCGCTTTCTTT. The genes are TRBV30 and TRBJ1-1; tentatively, D is TRBD1 (5 bases). The length of the CDR3 is 12 residues. CDR1 is GTSNPN, CDR2 SVGIG, per germline (reference sequence). With 2 bases removed from V and 11 bases from J, the gap between germline ends came to 15 bases.

The chain employs TRBV7-8 and TRBJ1-4, with D possibly being TRBD1 (5 bases). Looked up from germline, CDR1 is SGHVS and CDR2 is FQNEAQ. The ends were cut back, 5 bases at V and 8 bases at J, with 12 bases in the middle. This CDR3 region has 13 residues. DNA of the CDR3: TGTGCCAGCAGCCTAGGGACCTCCGAAAAACTGTTTTTT. This sequence encodes CASSLGTSEKLFF.

The chain uses TRBV3-1 (or the pseudogene TRBV3-2) and TRBJ1-4; TRBD1 aligns across 7 bases. Germline V gene lookup returns CDR1 LGHDT and CDR2 YNNKEL (reference sequence). This CDR3 spans 15 amino acids. The trim removed 4 bases at V and 7 bases at J, leaving 9 bases unmatched. The CDR3 nucleotides are TGTGCCAGCAGCCCGCCAGGGGGGGCGCGTGAAAAACTGTTTTTT. Residues: CASSPPGGAREKLFF.

V gene TRBV4-1 combines with J gene TRBJ1-3; D unresolved. V was shortened by 0 bases and J by 0 bases, with 12 bases between the two germline ends. The CDR3 is 17 amino acids. Per germline, CDR1 MGHRA and CDR2 YSYEKL. The CDR3 sequence is CASSQELVTVSGNTIYF. For the CDR3, the DNA is TGCGCCAGCAGCCAAGAACTAGTAACGGTCTCTGGAAACACCATATATTTT.

The chain is built from TRBV24-1 and TRBJ2-1; 8 bases match TRBD2. The CDR3 is 16 residues long. J was trimmed by 3 bases and V by 3 bases; bases with no gene match: 6. CDR1 KGHDR and CDR2 SFDVKD come from the germline V gene. The CDR3 reads CATSDRRGANYNEQFF. The DNA for the CDR3 is TGTGCCACCAGTGATAGGCGGGGGGCCAACTACAATGAGCAGTTCTTC.

V and J are TRBV3-1 (or the pseudogene TRBV3-2) and TRBJ1-2; D unclear. V shed 0 bases and J shed 4 bases, with 9 bases lying between them. Germline lookup yields CDR1 LGHDT and CDR2 YNNKEL (reference sequence). The CDR3 runs 14 residues. In nucleotides, the CDR3 is TGTGCCAGCAGCCAAGATGCGGGGTTCTATGGCTACACCTTC. Translating gives CASSQDAGFYGYTF.

This chain links TRBV27 with TRBJ1-1; no definite D call. Germline CDR1 and CDR2: MNHEY and SMNVEV (reference sequence). The V gene lost 6 bases and the J gene lost 4 bases, with 6 bases spanning the gap. The CDR3 length is 11 residues. The CDR3 nucleotides are TGTGCCAGCAGCAAGGGCACTGAAGCTTTCTTT. Translated: CASSKGTEAFF.

The chain carries TRBV10-3 and TRBJ2-1, with 15 nucleotides matching TRBD2. V lost 6 bases and J lost 8; bases outside the gene matches: 11. This CDR3 is 17 amino acids long. Germline V gene sequence: CDR1 ENHRY, CDR2 SYGVKD. DNA for the CDR3: TGTGCCATCAGGCCCGGACTAGCGGGGGGGCCCCGGGATGAGCAGTTCTTC. Protein product: CAIRPGLAGGPRDEQFF.

The sample holds a few counts of this clone. The rearrangement uses TRBV15 and TRBJ2-7; D is possibly TRBD1 (6 bases). Germline lookup yields CDR1 LNHNV and CDR2 YYDKDF (reference sequence). The CDR3 is made up of 14 amino acids. The germline V and J ends were trimmed by 5 bases and 2 bases, with 13 bases remaining between them. CDR3 DNA sequence: TGTGCCACCAGCTATCCGGGACAAACCTACGAGCAGTACTTC. Protein product: CATSYPGQTYEQYF.

The chain uses TRBV4-1 and TRBJ2-3; possibly TRBD2 for D (6 bases). The ends were cut back, 1 base at V and 1 base at J, with 12 bases in the middle. Germline V gene sequence: CDR1 MGHRA, CDR2 YSYEKL. This CDR3 contains 16 residues. In DNA, the CDR3 is TGCGCCAGCAGCCAAGCGGTTGCTAGCGGCACAGATACGCAGTATTTT. Translated, it gives CASSQAVASGTDTQYF.

This clone was seen once. The chain uses TRBV5-4 and TRBJ2-2; D remains ambiguous. The CDR3 spans 15 residues. Trimming took off 1 base at V and 2 bases at J, with 9 bases between the two ends. Germline-derived CDR1 and CDR2 are SGHNT and YYREEE (reference sequence). In DNA form, the CDR3 reads TGTGCCAGCAGCTTGCAGTCGGTTAACACCGGGGAGCTGTTTTTT. Encoded protein: CASSLQSVNTGELFF. Filled out from reference TRBV5-4 and TRBJ2-2, the complete variable domain reads ETGVTQSPTHLIKTRGQQVTLRCSSQSGHNTVSWYQQALGQGPQFIFQYYREEENGRGNFPPRFSGLQFPNYSSELNVNALELDDSALYLCASSLQSVNTGELFFGEGSRLTVL.

The V gene is TRBV21-1, the J gene TRBJ2-7; TRBD2 was called by the table and not checked on the DNA. TRBV21-1 is given as a pseudogene. CDR3 length: 19 residues. CDR3 loop: CASSKGSLYSHETIYEQYF. Here the CDR3 DNA reads TGTGCCAGCAGCAAAGGGAGTTTGTATAGTCACGAGACTATCTACGAGCAGTACTTC.

This chain uses TRBV4-2 with TRBJ1-3, with 8 bases lining up with TRBD1. Per germline, CDR1 LGHNA and CDR2 YNFKEQ. V shed 4 bases, J shed 0 bases, and the junction held 5 bases outside the gene matches. The CDR3 runs 16 residues. The CDR3: CASSRDRGNSGNTIYF. The CDR3 bases are TGTGCCAGCAGCCGCGACAGGGGAAACTCTGGAAACACCATATATTTT.

The rearrangement links TRBV5-1 to TRBJ1-4, with TRBD1 as a possible D gene (6 bases). Germline assignment: CDR1 SGHRS and CDR2 YFSETQ. There are 14 residues in the CDR3. Trimming pared 0 bases from V and 8 bases from J, leaving 11 bases between. CDR3 sequence reads: CASSLEGVGEKLFF. CDR3 in DNA: TGCGCCAGCAGCTTGGAGGGGGTTGGCGAAAAACTGTTTTTT.

V gene TRBV6-5 combines with J gene TRBJ2-7; no clear D. Trimming left V 6 bases short and J 0 bases short, with 3 bases between. The CDR3 contains 11 residues. In germline, CDR1 is MNHEY, CDR2 SVGAGI. The CDR3 region is CASRLSYEQYF. CDR3 in DNA: TGTGCCAGCAGGCTCTCCTACGAGCAGTACTTC.

The rearrangement links TRBV6-5 to TRBJ2-3; maybe TRBD1 (6 bases). The CDR3 totals 13 residues. Germline CDR1 and CDR2: MNHEY and SVGAGI. The V end lost 11 bases, the J end lost 0 bases, and 12 bases lay between the germline ends. CDR3 region: CAGKGQSTDTQYF. The CDR3 nucleotides read TGTGCCGGAAAAGGACAGAGCACAGATACGCAGTATTTT.

The chain uses TRBV10-1 and TRBJ2-3; tentatively, D is TRBD1 (5 bases). V lost 3 bases and J lost 4, with 14 bases in between. This CDR3 contains 15 residues. Germline CDR1 is WNHNN and CDR2 is SYGVQD (reference sequence). This chain's CDR3 is CASSDPGAESDTQYF. The CDR3, as DNA: TGCGCCAGCAGTGACCCTGGGGCCGAATCAGATACGCAGTATTTT.

This chain links TRBV4-1 with TRBJ1-1, with TRBD1 identical over 11 bases. J gave up 10 bases and V 3 bases, and 10 bases lay outside the gene matches. CDR1 MGHRA and CDR2 YSYEKL come from the germline V gene. The CDR3 is 15 amino acids. The CDR3 sequence is CASSHLTLDRGRAFF. The CDR3 DNA reads TGCGCCAGCAGCCATCTCACTCTGGACAGGGGGCGAGCTTTCTTT.

The CDR3 region has the DNA TGTGCCAGCAGGGACGGGGGGGCCGGAAACACTGAAGCTTTCTTT. Protein: CASRDGGAGNTEAFF. The chain couples TRBV5-4 to TRBJ1-1; a weak D match, TRBD1 (6 bases). V shed 5 bases and J shed 2 bases, with 16 bases lying between them. Germline-derived CDR1 and CDR2 are SGHNT and YYREEE (reference sequence). The CDR3 runs 15 residues.

This rearrangement joins TRBV9 to TRBJ1-2, with D perhaps matching TRBD1 (5 bases). CDR1 and CDR2 from the germline V gene are SGDLS and YYNGEE. The germline V and J ends were trimmed by 3 bases and 1 base, with 16 bases remaining between them. This CDR3 spans 16 amino acids. CDR3 amino acids: CASSAKGTLSNYGYTF. CDR3 DNA sequence: TGTGCCAGCAGCGCCAAAGGGACTCTTAGTAACTATGGCTACACCTTC.

The chain carries TRBV5-8 and TRBJ1-5, with 8 bases lining up with TRBD1. The V gene end was trimmed by 4 bases and the J gene end by 3 bases; junction bases not matched to a gene: 6. CDR1 is SGHTS, CDR2 YDEGEE, per germline. This CDR3 spans 15 amino acids. This CDR3 reads CASSARQGNNQPQHF. The CDR3 DNA reads as TGTGCCAGCAGCGCCCGACAGGGGAACAATCAGCCCCAGCATTTT.

The rearrangement uses TRBV18 and TRBJ1-6; maybe TRBD1 (5 bases). The V end was cut by 3 bases, the J end by 9 bases, with 18 bases between. Germline V gives CDR1 KGHSH, CDR2 LQKENI. The CDR3 length is 16 residues. CDR3 sequence reads: CASSPQAGSVPSPLHF. DNA for the CDR3: TGTGCCAGCTCACCTCAGGCAGGGTCGGTCCCTTCACCCCTCCACTTT.

This clone was counted once. V usage is TRBV18 and J usage is TRBJ2-1; no definite D call. The CDR3 extends over 12 amino acids. V lost 5 bases and J lost 10, with 12 bases in between. Germline lookup yields CDR1 KGHSH and CDR2 LQKENI. This CDR3 is CASSGTGTEQFF. CDR3 coding DNA: TGTGCCAGCTCAGGCACGGGTACGGAGCAGTTCTTC. The full variable domain, in which reference TRBV18 and TRBJ2-1 provide the parts outside the CDR3, is NAGVMQNPRHLVRRRGQEARLRCSPMKGHSHVYWYRQLPEEGLKFMVYLQKENIIDESGMPKERFSAEFPKEGPSILRIQQVVRGDSAAYFCASSGTGTEQFFGPGTRLTVL.

V usage is TRBV18 and J usage is TRBJ2-3; D might be TRBD1 (5 bases). V was clipped by 3 bases and J by 0 bases, with 19 bases between them. The length of the CDR3 is 18 residues. The germline V gene encodes CDR1 KGHSH and CDR2 LQKENI. CDR3 coding DNA: TGTGCCAGCTCACCCGAACAAGGGGCCCCGAGCAGCACAGATACGCAGTATTTT. It yields the protein CASSPEQGAPSSTDTQYF.